This TCR beta chain appears in the sequencing data of a study of blood T cell repertoires in COVID-19 (dated by TCRdb to the early 2020s). Regarding the study in general: Collaborator samples came from the United States, Italy and Spain and covered acute and convalescent phases of COVID-19. The prospective study material was composed of cDNA or gDNA derived from T cells, B-cell-depleted T cells, or PBMCs. Where available, HLA class I and class II types were taken from metadata supplied by the sample provider and were not determined by assay-based typing. The repertoires were released in a freely available public database meant as a resource for research on the immune response to SARS-CoV-2. A de-identified subject ID, COVID-19 status, age in years and sex were almost always included in the sample metadata. Subjects who had been exposed to COVID-19, were actively infected with it, or had recovered from it provided the deeply sampled blood TCRbeta repertoires that made up the dataset. Samples were obtained from the ongoing ImmuneRACE study (first 160 participants) and from 1,000 to 1,500 subjects provided by 6 global collaborators.

At one collaborating source in Seattle, patients were enrolled during active infection and were followed longitudinally through the course of disease. Whole blood was collected in K2EDTA tubes by collaborating institutions according to the institutions' own protocols. For TCRbeta analysis, collaborator samples were shipped as frozen whole blood, as isolated PBMCs, or as DNA extracted from either sample type. To note about this clone: It lacks a known antigen. The input lacks base qualities; no much larger clone sits a single base away.

TCRbeta CDR3 regions were amplified from genomic DNA by means of the immunoSEQ Assay, a bias-controlled multiplex PCR. Per the original workflow: The number of nucleated cells in each sample was estimated by amplification of reference gene primers within the assay. To quantify the absolute abundance of each unique TCRbeta CDR3 rearrangement, sequence reads were collapsed and filtered. Productive Simpson clonality was computed per sample as the square root of Simpson's diversity index over productive rearrangements. The table was pulled from immuneACCESS by TCRdb, which kept in-frame rearrangements only. Such tables lose some clones; where checked, under half of the loss comes from unresolved V genes, and the rest has no known cause. The V and J calls and the clone size are those of that table, but D and trimming were determined from the DNA. The sample contains about 290,000 clones, roughly 89% of them found a single time. 11% of the sample is in the top ten clones.

The paper as a whole reports these results and caveats: The quantity of clinical and demographic metadata differed by source and by participant and was supplied without curation.

Based on the germline V gene (reference sequence), the CDR1 and CDR2 sequences are SEHNR and FQNEAQ. The germline ends are 11 bases apart after V is trimmed by 1 base and J by 4 bases. Including the terminal cysteine and phenylalanine, the CDR3 comprises 14 residues. The only DNA kept is the CDR3, 42 bases in frame from the first base. The sequence joins TRBV7-9 to TRBJ2-7; the D gene is perhaps TRBD2, on 6 matching bases. The origin of this receptor is a woman aged 25 to 45 with COVID-19, enrolled during active disease. Sequenced sample: peripheral blood. The CDR3 protein is CASSLGGVRYEQYF. The sequenced DNA: TGTGCCAGCAGCTTAGGGGGGGTACGGTACGAGCAGTACTTC. When the CDR3 is completed using the reference TRBV7-9 and TRBJ2-7 genes on either side, the full variable domain is DTGVSQNPRHKITKRGQNVTFRCDPISEHNRLYWYRQTLGQGPEFLTYFQNEAQLEKSRLLSDRFSAERPKGSFSTLEIQRTEQGDSAMYLCASSLGGVRYEQYFGPGTRLTVT.